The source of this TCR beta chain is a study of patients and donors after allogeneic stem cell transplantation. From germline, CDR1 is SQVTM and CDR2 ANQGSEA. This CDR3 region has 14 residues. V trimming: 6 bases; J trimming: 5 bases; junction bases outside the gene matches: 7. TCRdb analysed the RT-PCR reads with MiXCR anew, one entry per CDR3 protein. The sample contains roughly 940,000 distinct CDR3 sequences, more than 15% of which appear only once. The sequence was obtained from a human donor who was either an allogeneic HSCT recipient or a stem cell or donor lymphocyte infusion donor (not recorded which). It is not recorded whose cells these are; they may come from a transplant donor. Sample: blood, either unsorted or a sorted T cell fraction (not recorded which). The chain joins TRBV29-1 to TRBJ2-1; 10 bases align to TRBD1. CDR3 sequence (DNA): TGCAGCGTCCGGGACAGGGGAGGGGACAATGAGCAGTTCTTC. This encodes CSVRDRGGDNEQFF.